These T cell receptor beta chains were read from a single sample in a study of shared clonotypes between healthy human individuals. Assay used: immunoSEQ multiplex PCR; TCRdb lists only in-frame clones, some missing. The profile shows approximately 2.5 million clones, around 90% of them singletons. The sample taken for sequencing was naive CD4+ T cells sorted from blood. All receptors derive from a young man in good health. CDR3s include the opening cysteine and the closing phenylalanine or tryptophan. The D gene is left open where the match is weak. Size tells how often a clone was seen (once, few, many) or the class of an expanded clone, and some rows leave it out.

TGTGCCAGCAGCTTAGTAGTCTCCTTGCTTGAGCAGTTCTTC CASSLVVSLLEQFF TRBJ2-1 NA TRBV7-9 NA
TGTGCCAGCAGCCCACCGGGACAGGGGGCATTAATGGACGAGCAGTACTTC CASSPPGQGALMDEQYF TRBJ2-7 TRBD1 TRBV28 NA
TGCGCCAGCAGCTCCTCCCCAACAAGAGGGGAGACCCAGTACTTC CASSSSPTRGETQYF TRBJ2-5 NA TRBV5-1 NA
TGTGCCAGCAGCTACTCCTTACTTTCTGGAAACACCATATATTTT CASSYSLLSGNTIYF TRBJ1-3 NA TRBV7-2 NA
TGTGCCTGGAGTGGGGGGACAGGGAATGGCTACACCTTC CAWSGGTGNGYTF TRBJ1-2 TRBD1 TRBV30 NA
TGCGCCAGCAGCTTGCAGCAAACGAACACCGGGGAGCTGTTTTTT CASSLQQTNTGELFF TRBJ2-2 NA TRBV5-1 NA
TGTGCCTGGTGGACAGGGGGCACAGATACGCAGTATTTT CAWWTGGTDTQYF TRBJ2-3 TRBD1 TRBV30 NA
TGTGCCATTTCCACAGGGGAGGCGAACACCGGGGAGCTGTTTTTT CAISTGEANTGELFF TRBJ2-2 NA TRBV10-3 NA
TGTGCCTGGAGTGTACTGGACAGGGGCTATGGCTACACCTTC CAWSVLDRGYGYTF TRBJ1-2 TRBD1 TRBV30 NA
TGTGCCAGCTCACCCCGGGACAGGGAAGTAGGCCAGCCCCAGCATTTT CASSPRDREVGQPQHF TRBJ1-5 TRBD1 TRBV18 NA
TGTGCCAGCTCGGGGGGACCCACAGATACGCAGTATTTT CASSGGPTDTQYF TRBJ2-3 TRBD2 TRBV2 NA
TGTGCCAGCAGCGTAGGGGAATATCAGCCCCAGCATTTT CASSVGEYQPQHF TRBJ1-5 NA TRBV9 NA
TGTGCCAGCAGGACCGAGGGGGGCAATCAGCCCCAGCATTTT CASRTEGGNQPQHF TRBJ1-5 NA TRBV6-1 few
TGTGCCAGCAGCTTGCCCCTCCAGAACACTGAAGCTTTCTTT CASSLPLQNTEAFF TRBJ1-1 NA TRBV5-4 NA
TGTGCCAGCAGCCGTTCAGGGGGCGGAGGGACTAGCGGCTACGAGCAGTACTTC CASSRSGGGGTSGYEQYF TRBJ2-7 TRBD2 TRBV14 NA
TGTGCCAGCAGTGGGACAGGGTACAATCAGCCCCAGCATTTT CASSGTGYNQPQHF TRBJ1-5 TRBD1 TRBV25-1 NA
TGTGCCAGCAGCCCCTCGGTTGCTGGGGGCGAAAAACTGTTTTTT CASSPSVAGGEKLFF TRBJ1-4 NA TRBV5-4 once
TGCGCCAGCAGCTTTGAAGGACAAGCCTCTGGAAACACCATATATTTT CASSFEGQASGNTIYF TRBJ1-3 NA TRBV5-1 NA
TGTGCCAGCAGCCCCCGCCCCGGGGGAACAGATACGCAGTATTTT CASSPRPGGTDTQYF TRBJ2-3 NA TRBV9 NA
TGTGCCAGCAGTGGTGGCAGCTCTGGGGCCAACGTCCTGACTTTC CASSGGSSGANVLTF TRBJ2-6 NA TRBV6-1 NA
TGTGCCATCAGTAGGGACACCAAAAGCACAGATACGCAGTATTTT CAISRDTKSTDTQYF TRBJ2-3 NA TRBV10-3 NA
TGTGCCAGCAGAAGAGTAAGCGGTGGCTACGAGCAGTACTTC CASRRVSGGYEQYF TRBJ2-7 NA TRBV28 NA
TGTGCCTGGACCCTGGGACATCGGACAGATACGCAGTATTTT CAWTLGHRTDTQYF TRBJ2-3 NA TRBV30 NA
TGCGCCAGCAGCCGGGACAGTCCTAGCGAGCAGTACTTC CASSRDSPSEQYF TRBJ2-7 TRBD1 TRBV5-1 NA
TGTGCCAGTAGAGAAACGGGACAGGGGACCTACGAGCAGTACTTC CASRETGQGTYEQYF TRBJ2-7 TRBD1 TRBV19 once
TGTGCCTGGATTCCGGGGGGAGGAGGCTACACCTTC CAWIPGGGGYTF TRBJ1-2 NA TRBV30 NA
TGCGCCAGCGGCGACCAGGACCAAGAGACCCAGTACTTC CASGDQDQETQYF TRBJ2-5 NA TRBV5-1 NA
TGTGCCAGCCGACTAGCGGGAGGAGGGGATACGCAGTATTTT CASRLAGGGDTQYF TRBJ2-3 TRBD2 TRBV10-3 NA
TGCGCCAGCAGCTTGGCGTTGAAGGGCACTGAAGCTTTCTTT CASSLALKGTEAFF TRBJ1-1 NA TRBV5-1 NA
TGTGCCTGGAGATTAGGGTCCAGCTCCTATAATTCACCCCTCCACTTT CAWRLGSSSYNSPLHF TRBJ1-6 NA TRBV30 NA
TGTGCCAGTAGTATAGAGCCAGGTCAGCCCCAGCATTTT CASSIEPGQPQHF TRBJ1-5 NA TRBV19 NA
TGTGCCAGCGGAGTCAGCGGGGCAACGAAAGAGACCCAGTACTTC CASGVSGATKETQYF TRBJ2-5 TRBD2 TRBV2 NA
TGTGCCAGTAGTATAGCCGGGAGTAACCCCTACAATGAGCAGTTCTTC CASSIAGSNPYNEQFF TRBJ2-1 NA TRBV19 NA
TGTGCCTGGCGGTATACCCCCTCGGGGGAGCAGTACTTC CAWRYTPSGEQYF TRBJ2-7 NA TRBV30 NA